This T cell receptor (beta chain) was profiled in a study of cytotoxic CD8 clonotypes in ibrutinib-treated CLL. Concerning this clone itself: Its cognate antigen is unknown.

Around 1.8 micrograms of genomic DNA came from cryopreserved PBMCs for TCR beta libraries. J was trimmed by 4 bases and V by 4 bases; bases with no gene match: 2. The CDR3 is 13 residues long. Per the germline V gene, CDR1 is SGHRS and CDR2 is YFSETQ. Findings and limits, study-wide: An increase in clonality occurred at ibrutinib response, followed by a return toward baseline at progression.

The table came from immunoSEQ multiplex PCR; TCRdb's copy has only in-frame clones and leaves some out. In the table there are about 180,000 clones, under 85% of which are singletons. The V gene is TRBV5-1, the J gene TRBJ2-3; 8 nucleotides line up with TRBD2. This sample comprised PBMCs, obtained after 24 months of ibrutinib treatment. The receptor was isolated from a human donor with chronic lymphocytic leukemia. The CDR3 DNA reads as TGCGCCAGCAGCCGGGGACTAGCAGATACGCAGTATTTT. This translates into CASSRGLADTQYF.